Following are 5 T cell receptor beta chains from one sample sequenced in a study of T cells in Graves' hyperthyroidism and ophthalmopathy. Using RNA transcripts as the source, TCR beta CDR3 regions were amplified. Initially, a first-round RT-PCR of the TCR CDR3 employed the HTBI primer set. TCRdb redid the calling of the multiplex PCR reads with MiXCR, one entry per CDR3 protein. The table records around 620,000 distinct CDR3 sequences, 40% to 55% of them present only once. Sequencing was carried out using peripheral blood or thyroid tissue (not recorded which). These receptors all come from an adult woman with Graves' disease, either hyperthyroidism or ophthalmopathy (not recorded which).

The DNA for the CDR3 is TGTGCCAGCAGCCCATGGGCCTACAATGAGCAGTTCTTC. It encodes CASSPWAYNEQFF. This rearrangement joins TRBV7-9 to TRBJ2-1; no reliable D call. CDR3 length: 13 amino acids. The germline V gene has CDR1 SEHNR and CDR2 FQNEAQ (reference sequence). V shed 5 bases and J shed 2 bases, with 7 bases lying between them.

About this clonotype itself: This sequence may be a read error, since a much larger clone differs from it by one base. The CDR3 loop is CASSLGFAASYGQYF. In DNA, the CDR3 is TGTGCCAGCAGCTTGGGGTTTGCGGCCTCCTACGGGCAGTACTTC. This chain links TRBV5-5 with TRBJ2-7; unclear D gene. The CDR3 has 15 residues. Looked up from germline, CDR1 is SGHKS and CDR2 is YYEKEE (reference sequence). Variable domain in full (rest from reference TRBV5-5 and TRBJ2-7): DAGVTQSPTHLIKTRGQQVTLRCSPISGHKSVSWYQQVLGQGPQFIFQYYEKEERGRGNFPDRFSARQFPNYSSELNVNALLLGDSALYLCASSLGFAASYGQYFGPGTRLTVT.

The chain has TRBV5-5 and TRBJ2-6; tentatively, D is TRBD1 (8 bases). Trimming took off 5 bases at V and 2 bases at J, with 20 bases between the two ends. The CDR3 has 18 residues. Germline CDR1 SGHKS, CDR2 YYEKEE (reference sequence). CDR3 in amino acids: CASRPSGTGGTGANVLTF. DNA of the CDR3: TGTGCCAGCAGACCGAGCGGGACAGGTGGGACTGGGGCCAACGTCCTGACTTTC.

V and J are TRBV2 and TRBJ1-5; no clear D gene. V was cut by 8 bases and J by 6 bases, with 17 bases left in between. The CDR3 contains 14 residues. Germline assignment: CDR1 SNHLY and CDR2 FYNNEI. The CDR3 DNA sequence: TGTGCCAGCTCGGGCCGCGGATTGAGTCAGCCCCAGCATTTT. Encoded protein: CASSGRGLSQPQHF.

V usage is TRBV9 and J usage is TRBJ1-1; D perhaps matches TRBD1 (6 bases). Trimming removed 3 bases from V and 6 bases from J, with 18 bases in between. Germline V gene lookup returns CDR1 SGDLS and CDR2 YYNGEE. This CDR3 is 15 amino acids long. CDR3 loop: CASSGSRDGGAEAFF. Written as DNA, the CDR3 is TGTGCCAGCAGCGGATCCCGGGACGGGGGCGCTGAAGCTTTCTTT. The full variable domain, with the rest looked up from reference TRBV9 and TRBJ1-1, is DSGVTQTPKHLITATGQRVTLRCSPRSGDLSVYWYQQSLDQGLQFLIQYYNGEERAKGNILERFSAQQFPDLHSELNLSSLELGDSALYFCASSGSRDGGAEAFFGQGTRLTVV.